Here is one TCR beta chain with its context. The antigen is undetermined. The sample is drawn from a study of siplizumab effects on memory and regulatory T cells. Assays captured 95,000 to 100,000 TCR templates per sample. TCRdb keeps only in-frame clones here, not all; method: immunoSEQ multiplex PCR. Among 75,000 to 95,000 clones listed, around 90% were seen once. Study-wide findings and caveats: Naive T cells appeared more varied than memory cells and looked like key alloresponse contributors.

Trimming removed 2 bases at V and 5 bases at J, with 4 bases between. This CDR3 is 10 amino acids long. The germline gives CDR1 GTSNPN, CDR2 SVGIG (reference sequence). This clonotype was sampled from a human donor in good health. The V call is TRBV30, the J call TRBJ2-7; D call uncertain. The sample comprised CD4+ T cells sorted from blood. The CDR3 DNA is TGTGCCTGGAGTCTAAACGAGCAGTACTTC. Translating it yields CAWSLNEQYF. Drawing the rest from reference TRBV30 and TRBJ2-7, the complete variable domain is SQTIHQWPATLVQPVGSPLSLECTVEGTSNPNLYWYRQAAGRGLQLLFYSVGIGQISSEVPQNLSASRPQDRQFILSSKKLLLSDSGFYLCAWSLNEQYFGPGTRLTVT.